This TCR beta chain derives from a study of CD8 T cells in Susac syndrome. There are 15 residues in the CDR3. Trimming pared 2 bases from V and 2 bases from J, leaving 10 bases between. The germline V gene encodes CDR1 SGHVS and CDR2 FNYEAQ. A quantity of roughly 0.5 to 1 ug RNA underwent reverse transcription using random hexamers. Coverage of TCR beta CDR3 amplification by immunoSEQ multiplex PCR extended to 54 Vbeta and 13 Jbeta. A single record per CDR3 protein comes from TCRdb applying MiXCR to the immunoSEQ multiplex PCR reads. The table records about 440,000 distinct CDR3 sequences, around 85% of them present only once.

The sequence was collected from a human donor with multiple sclerosis. The chain combines TRBV7-6 with TRBJ2-1; D perhaps matches TRBD2 (6 bases). The material sequenced was CD8+ T cells from PBMCs. The CDR3 is CASSLPSVPYNEQFF. In DNA, the CDR3 is TGTGCCAGCAGCTTACCTAGCGTCCCCTACAATGAGCAGTTCTTC.